These T cell receptor beta chains were read from a single sample in a study of post-analysis software for immune sequencing data. One entry per CDR3 protein, called by TCRdb with MiXCR from the PCR reads. The sample has some 450,000 distinct CDR3 sequences; approximately 46% are singletons. Sequencing was performed on blood. The receptors originated from a girl aged 10 to 17 with multiple sclerosis. CDR3s include the opening cysteine and the closing phenylalanine or tryptophan. Each record gives: D gene, CDR3 length, V gene, J gene, clone size, CDR3 DNA, CDR3 protein. A D gene is named only where the DNA matches it firmly. Expanded clones get a size class; other rows say once, few or many, or leave the size out.

d_call: TRBD1; cdr3_length: 14; v_call: TRBV20-1; j_call: TRBJ2-7; clone_size: -; cdr3_nt: TGCAGTGCTAGAGAAACAGGGGACAAGTACGAGCAGTACTTC; cdr3_aa: CSARETGDKYEQYF
d_call: TRBD2; cdr3_length: 17; v_call: TRBV5-1; j_call: TRBJ2-1; clone_size: -; cdr3_nt: TGCGCCAGCAGTACTACTAGCGGGAGGTTGCTCTACAATGAGCAGTTCTTC; cdr3_aa: CASSTTSGRLLYNEQFF
d_call: TRBD1; cdr3_length: 16; v_call: TRBV6-1; j_call: TRBJ2-7; clone_size: few; cdr3_nt: TGTGCCAGCAGTGAAGCGCTAGGGACAGGGTCCTACGAGCAGTACTTC; cdr3_aa: CASSEALGTGSYEQYF
d_call: TRBD1; cdr3_length: 14; v_call: TRBV4-1; j_call: TRBJ2-1; clone_size: -; cdr3_nt: TGCGCCAGCAGCCAGGACAGGGGACGCAATGAGCAGTTCTTC; cdr3_aa: CASSQDRGRNEQFF
d_call: TRBD1; cdr3_length: 14; v_call: TRBV6-1; j_call: TRBJ1-2; clone_size: few; cdr3_nt: TGTGCCAGCAGTGTGACCGGGACAGCCTATGGCTACACCTTC; cdr3_aa: CASSVTGTAYGYTF
d_call: -; cdr3_length: 13; v_call: TRBV29-1; j_call: TRBJ2-1; clone_size: few; cdr3_nt: TGCAGCGTTGAGCCCCGACTAGTTTCTGAGCAGTTCTTC; cdr3_aa: CSVEPRLVSEQFF
d_call: -; cdr3_length: 15; v_call: TRBV25-1; j_call: TRBJ2-5; clone_size: -; cdr3_nt: TGTGCCAGCAGTGATAAGGGTCGGCCCTTAGAGACCCAGTACTTC; cdr3_aa: CASSDKGRPLETQYF
d_call: -; cdr3_length: 14; v_call: TRBV29-1; j_call: TRBJ2-7; clone_size: few; cdr3_nt: TGCAGCGTTGGGGGGACGAGGGGTGGGGACGAGCAGTACTTC; cdr3_aa: CSVGGTRGGDEQYF
d_call: -; cdr3_length: 12; v_call: TRBV5-1; j_call: TRBJ2-7; clone_size: -; cdr3_nt: TGCGCCAGCAGCCCCGATAACTACGAGCAGTACTTC; cdr3_aa: CASSPDNYEQYF
d_call: TRBD2; cdr3_length: 15; v_call: TRBV7-3; j_call: TRBJ2-3; clone_size: few; cdr3_nt: TGTGCCAGCAGCTCTAGCGGGAGTAGCACAGATACGCAGTATTTT; cdr3_aa: CASSSSGSSTDTQYF